This T cell receptor (beta chain) emerged from a study of blood T cell repertoires in COVID-19. Data came from immunoSEQ multiplex PCR; TCRdb stores just in-frame clones and leaves some out. The sample includes 95,000 to 150,000 clones, 80% to 90% seen only once; the top ten take 5.5% to 6.5%. CDR3 length equals 15 residues. Germline V gene data show CDR1 as LNHDA and CDR2 as SQIVND (reference sequence). Trimming shortened V by 2 bases and J by 2 bases, and 10 bases separated the two germline ends. In its sample, this clone was seen a few times. The specimen sequenced was peripheral blood. V usage is TRBV19 and J usage is TRBJ1-5; D possibly corresponds to TRBD1 (6 bases). The TCR originated in an elderly man with active or convalescent COVID-19. The CDR3 sequence: CASSIQGLGNQPQHF. The CDR3 DNA reads TGTGCCAGTAGTATACAGGGGTTAGGCAATCAGCCCCAGCATTTT.